This entry concerns a single TCR beta chain. Sequenced material consisted of expressed TCRB transcripts (all of the isolated RNA was reverse transcribed). TCRdb's copy holds only in-frame clones and misses some; the assay was immunoSEQ multiplex PCR. Of roughly 370,000 clones in the sample, 11% to 15% were seen once. V was cut by 4 bases and J by 2 bases, with 8 bases left in between. Germline V gene lookup returns CDR1 SGHTA and CDR2 FQGNSA. CDR3 length: 14 residues. This specimen belongs to a study of beta chain features in type 1 diabetes. The genes are TRBV7-2 and TRBJ2-2; tentative D call: TRBD1 (6 bases). Sequencing was performed on naive CD4+ T cells from blood. The receptor comes from a young man in good health. As DNA, the CDR3 is TGTGCCAGCAGCTCACAGGGAAACACCGGGGAGCTGTTTTTT. Protein product: CASSSQGNTGELFF.